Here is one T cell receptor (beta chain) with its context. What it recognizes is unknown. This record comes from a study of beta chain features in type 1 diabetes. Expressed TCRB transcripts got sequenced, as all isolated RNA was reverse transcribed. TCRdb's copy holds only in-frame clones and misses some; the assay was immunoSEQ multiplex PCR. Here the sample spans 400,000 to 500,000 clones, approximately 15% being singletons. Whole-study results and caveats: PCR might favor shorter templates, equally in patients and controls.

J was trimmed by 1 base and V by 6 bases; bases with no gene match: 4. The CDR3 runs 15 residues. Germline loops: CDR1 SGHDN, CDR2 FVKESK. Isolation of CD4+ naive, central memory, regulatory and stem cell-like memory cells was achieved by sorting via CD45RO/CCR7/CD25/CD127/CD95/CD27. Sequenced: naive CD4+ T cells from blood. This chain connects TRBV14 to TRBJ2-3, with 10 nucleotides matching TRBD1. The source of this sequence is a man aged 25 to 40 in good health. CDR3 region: CASSRQGARTDTQYF. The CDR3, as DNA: TGTGCCAGCAGTCGACAGGGGGCCCGCACAGATACGCAGTATTTT. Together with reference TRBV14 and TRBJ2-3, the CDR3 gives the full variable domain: EAGVTQFPSHSVIEKGQTVTLRCDPISGHDNLYWYRRVMGKEIKFLLHFVKESKQDESGMPNNRFLAERTGGTYSTLKVQPAELEDSGVYFCASSRQGARTDTQYFGPGTRLTVL.